The 9 T cell receptor beta chains reported below all come from one sample, sequenced in a study of CD8 T cells in ankylosing spondylitis. TCRdb independently ran MiXCR on the 5' RACE reads; one entry per CDR3 protein. The table has around 300,000 distinct CDR3 sequences, 20% to 25% seen once; the top ten hold 3.5%. Sequencing input: blood, either unsorted or a sorted T cell fraction (not recorded which). Every receptor here comes from a female donor with ankylosing spondylitis or in good health (not recorded which).

The chain combines TRBV27 with TRBJ2-7; 9 bases map to TRBD1. There are 16 residues in the CDR3. Germline CDR1 and CDR2: MNHEY and SMNVEV (reference sequence). V dropped 0 bases and J dropped 5; count of bases not matched to a gene: 8. CDR3 region: CASSLSPDRGVDEQYF. The CDR3, as DNA: TGTGCCAGCAGTTTATCCCCGGACAGGGGAGTCGACGAGCAGTACTTC.

This clonotype was observed a handful of times. CDR3 coding DNA: TGTGCCAGCAGTTACTCTTGGGGTAGCGGGAGTGCCTACGAGCAGTACTTC. This gives the protein CASSYSWGSGSAYEQYF. J is TRBJ2-7 and V is TRBV6-5, with 9 positions matching TRBD2. The V and J ends lost 0 bases and 2 bases, in that order; junction bases with no gene match: 8. The CDR3 sequence is 17 residues long. The germline V gene encodes CDR1 MNHEY and CDR2 SVGAGI.

This rearrangement joins TRBV18 to TRBJ1-1; D is undetermined. Trimming cost V 8 bases and J 6 bases, with 13 bases left between them. CDR3 length: 12 residues. CDR1 and CDR2 (germline): KGHSH, LQKENI. The CDR3 sequence is CASNPGLAEAFF. Written as DNA, the CDR3 is TGTGCCAGCAACCCCGGTTTGGCTGAAGCTTTCTTT. Combining the CDR3 with reference TRBV18 and TRBJ1-1 gives the whole variable domain NAGVMQNPRHLVRRRGQEARLRCSPMKGHSHVYWYRQLPEEGLKFMVYLQKENIIDESGMPKERFSAEFPKEGPSILRIQQVVRGDSAAYFCASNPGLAEAFFGQGTRLTVV.

The V call is TRBV12-3 or TRBV12-4, the J call TRBJ1-1; D might be TRBD1 (5 bases). The CDR3 is made up of 15 amino acids. V was trimmed by 6 bases and J by 5 bases, leaving 19 bases between them. CDR3 region: CASSQRPKGKTEAFF. Written as DNA, the CDR3 is TGTGCCAGCAGCCAACGACCCAAGGGGAAAACTGAAGCTTTCTTT.

This clonotype was seen a handful of times. J is TRBJ2-3 and V is TRBV7-2; no firm D call. Per germline, CDR1 SGHTA and CDR2 FQGNSA. Deletions cut 3 bases from V and 0 bases from J, with 10 bases between. The CDR3 totals 15 residues. The CDR3 sequence is CASSFASLSTDTQYF. For the CDR3, the DNA is TGTGCCAGCAGCTTTGCGAGCCTTAGCACAGATACGCAGTATTTT.

This clonotype occurred a few times. The chain has TRBV20-1 and TRBJ2-1; TRBD1 aligns across 7 bases. The CDR3 length is 13 residues. V was pared by 7 bases and J by 5 bases, with 8 bases of the junction left unmatched. Per the germline V gene, CDR1 is DFQATT and CDR2 is SNEGSKA (reference sequence). The DNA of the CDR3 is TGCAGTGTAACGACAGGGACCCACAATGAGCAGTTCTTC. Translating it yields CSVTTGTHNEQFF.

This clonotype was counted only a few times. The genes are TRBV20-1 and TRBJ2-1; TRBD2 aligns across 11 bases. The V and J ends lost 6 bases and 6 bases, in that order; junction bases with no gene match: 10. The CDR3 is 15 residues long. Germline CDR1 is DFQATT and CDR2 is SNEGSKA (reference sequence). The CDR3 protein is CSARTLAGVTNEQFF. The DNA for the CDR3 is TGCAGTGCACGGACACTAGCGGGAGTAACCAATGAGCAGTTCTTC.

This rearrangement joins TRBV7-9 to TRBJ2-1, with TRBD1 identical over 9 bases. The CDR3 contains 15 residues. Trimming took 1 base from V and 6 from J; bases not matched to a gene: 4. Germline V CDR1 and CDR2: SEHNR, FQNEAQ (reference sequence). The CDR3 DNA is TGTGCCAGCAGCTTAGGGACAGGGGTCTTCAATGAGCAGTTCTTC. Its protein is CASSLGTGVFNEQFF.

The chain carries TRBV20-1 and TRBJ2-2; 9 bases are shared with TRBD1. The CDR3 sequence is 16 residues long. Germline V gene lookup returns CDR1 DFQATT and CDR2 SNEGSKA (reference sequence). J was trimmed by 3 bases and V by 2 bases; bases with no gene match: 7. In DNA, the CDR3 is TGCAGTGCTAGACCCCTCGACAGGGGGGACACCGGGGAGCTGTTTTTT. As protein: CSARPLDRGDTGELFF.